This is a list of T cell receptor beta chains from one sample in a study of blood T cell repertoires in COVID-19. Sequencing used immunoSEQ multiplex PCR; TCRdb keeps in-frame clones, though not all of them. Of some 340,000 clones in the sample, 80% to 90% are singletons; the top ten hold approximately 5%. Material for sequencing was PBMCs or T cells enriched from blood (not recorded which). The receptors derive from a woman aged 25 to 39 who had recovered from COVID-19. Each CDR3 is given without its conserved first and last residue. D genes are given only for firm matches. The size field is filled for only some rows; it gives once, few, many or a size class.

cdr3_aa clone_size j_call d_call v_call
ASSLPGEDSPLH - TRBJ1-6 - TRBV19
ASSTGHSSGNTIY - TRBJ1-3 - TRBV9
ASGSDFMYTEAF - TRBJ1-1 - TRBV28
ASSSGQPNEKLF - TRBJ1-4 TRBD1 TRBV5-1
ASGAPGKSEKLF - TRBJ1-4 - TRBV7-9
ASREGAELVLNTEAF - TRBJ1-1 - TRBV5-4
ASSQRTGTNTEAF once TRBJ1-1 TRBD1 TRBV4-1
ASSLRQGADTEAF once TRBJ1-1 TRBD1 TRBV5-1
ASSIPGMDTQY - TRBJ2-3 - TRBV19
ASESNYGYT - TRBJ1-2 - TRBV11-2
ASSPTGIQETQY - TRBJ2-5 - TRBV6-2/TRBV6-3
ASSWGVPGGGNYGYT - TRBJ1-2 TRBD1 TRBV5-1
ASRRGQGAINTEAF - TRBJ1-1 TRBD1 TRBV7-6
ASSLLDNEQF - TRBJ2-1 - TRBV27
ATSREDRVHGYT - TRBJ1-2 TRBD1 TRBV15
ASSLLENTIY - TRBJ1-3 - TRBV12-3/TRBV12-4
ASSLGQYNEQF - TRBJ2-1 TRBD1 TRBV11-3
ATRDRANSPLH - TRBJ1-6 TRBD1 TRBV24-1
ASSQVPVTPRQFVYTIY - TRBJ1-3 - TRBV4-1
ASSYSQGHQETQY few TRBJ2-5 - TRBV6-5